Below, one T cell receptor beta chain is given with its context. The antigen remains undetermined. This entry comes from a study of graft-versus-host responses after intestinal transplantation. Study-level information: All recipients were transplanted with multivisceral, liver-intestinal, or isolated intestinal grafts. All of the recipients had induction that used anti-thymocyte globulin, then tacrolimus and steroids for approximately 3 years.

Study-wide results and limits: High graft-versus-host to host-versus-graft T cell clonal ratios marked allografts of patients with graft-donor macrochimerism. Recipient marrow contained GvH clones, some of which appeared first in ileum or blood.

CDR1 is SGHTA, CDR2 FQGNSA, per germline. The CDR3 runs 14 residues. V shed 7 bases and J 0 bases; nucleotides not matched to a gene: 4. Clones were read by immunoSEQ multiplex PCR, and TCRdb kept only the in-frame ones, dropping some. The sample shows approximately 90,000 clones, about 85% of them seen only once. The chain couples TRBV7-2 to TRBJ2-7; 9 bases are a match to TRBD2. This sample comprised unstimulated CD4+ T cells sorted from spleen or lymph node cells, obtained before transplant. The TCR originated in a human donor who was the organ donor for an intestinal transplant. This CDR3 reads CASNPGLASYEQYF. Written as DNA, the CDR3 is TGTGCCAGCAACCCGGGACTAGCCTCCTACGAGCAGTACTTC.